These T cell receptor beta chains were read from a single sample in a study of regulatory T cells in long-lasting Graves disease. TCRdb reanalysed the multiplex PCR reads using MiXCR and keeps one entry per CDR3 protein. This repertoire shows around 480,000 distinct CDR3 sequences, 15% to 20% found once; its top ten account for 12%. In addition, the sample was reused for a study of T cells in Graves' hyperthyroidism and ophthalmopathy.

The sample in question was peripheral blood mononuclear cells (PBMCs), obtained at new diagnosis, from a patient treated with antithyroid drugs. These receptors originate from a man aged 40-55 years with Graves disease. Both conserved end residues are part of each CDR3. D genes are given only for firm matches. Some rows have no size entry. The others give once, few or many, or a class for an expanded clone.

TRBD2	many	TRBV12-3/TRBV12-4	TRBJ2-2	TGTGCCAGCAAGCCGGGGGGAAATCGGGCCGGGGAGCTGTTTTTT	CASKPGGNRAGELFF
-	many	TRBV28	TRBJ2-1	TGTGCCAGCAGTCTCCCGCGGTACAATGAGCAGTTCTTC	CASSLPRYNEQFF
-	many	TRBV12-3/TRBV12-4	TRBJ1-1	TGTGCCAGCAAAAAGGGGGGCATGAACACTGAAGCTTTCTTT	CASKKGGMNTEAFF
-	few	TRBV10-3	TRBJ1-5	TGTGCCATCCAAGGGCTCCGCAATCAGCCCCAGCATTTT	CAIQGLRNQPQHF
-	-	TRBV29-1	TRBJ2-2	TGCAGCAGAGATCCGGGGGGCGCTTCGTCAGGGGAGCTGTTTTTT	CSRDPGGASSGELFF
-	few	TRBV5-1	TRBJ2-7	TGCGCCAGCAGCGGTTTCGAGGGCCACGAGCAGTACTTC	CASSGFEGHEQYF
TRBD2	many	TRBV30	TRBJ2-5	TGTGCCTGGAGTGTAGGGGAGGGCCGGGAGACCCAGTACTTC	CAWSVGEGRETQYF
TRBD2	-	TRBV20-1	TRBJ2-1	TGCAGTGCTAGAGATTTAACATCTAGCGGGAGTGTGTATGAGCAGTTCTTC	CSARDLTSSGSVYEQFF
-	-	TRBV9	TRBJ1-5	TGTGCCAGCAGCGTAGATGGGGGTAACAATCAGCCCCAGCATTTT	CASSVDGGNNQPQHF
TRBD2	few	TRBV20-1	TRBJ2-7	TGCAGTGCCCTTAGCGGGAGTGGGGGAGGCGAGCAGTACTTC	CSALSGSGGGEQYF
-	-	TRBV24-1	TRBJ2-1	TGTGCCACCGCTAACAACAATGAGCAGTTCTTC	CATANNNEQFF
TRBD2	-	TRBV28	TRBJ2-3	TGTGCCAGCCGCTCCGGGACTAGCGGGAGTCAGGCAGATACGCAGTATTTT	CASRSGTSGSQADTQYF
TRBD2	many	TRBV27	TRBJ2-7	TGTGCCAGCAGTTTACAGCTAGCGGGGTCTCAAGAGCAGTACTTC	CASSLQLAGSQEQYF
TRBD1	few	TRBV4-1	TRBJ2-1	TGCGCCAGCAGCCCGCCGGGACAGGGTTCCTATGAGCAGTTCTTC	CASSPPGQGSYEQFF
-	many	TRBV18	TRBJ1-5	TGCGCCAGCAGCCCCGGGGAGGGTAATCAGCCCCAGCATTTT	CASSPGEGNQPQHF
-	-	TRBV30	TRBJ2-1	TGTGCCTGGAGTTTCCGTAGGGGGGTCGGCAATGAGCAGTTCTTC	CAWSFRRGVGNEQFF
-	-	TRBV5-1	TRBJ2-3	TGCGCCAGCAGCTCCGGACTGGTGAGCACAGATACGCAGTATTTT	CASSSGLVSTDTQYF
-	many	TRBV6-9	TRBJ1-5	TGTGCCAGCAGTTCTCTAGGGGCGCGGGGCAATCAGCCCCAGCATTTT	CASSSLGARGNQPQHF
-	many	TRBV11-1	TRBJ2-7	TGTGCCAGCAGCCTCTCGGTGGGGGAGCAGTACTTC	CASSLSVGEQYF
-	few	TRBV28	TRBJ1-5	TGTGCCAGCAGTTTAAGGGCAGGGTTTAGCAATCAGCCCCAGCATTTT	CASSLRAGFSNQPQHF
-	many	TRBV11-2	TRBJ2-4	TGTGCCAGCAGCTTAGTGTCCAAAAACATTCAGTACTTC	CASSLVSKNIQYF
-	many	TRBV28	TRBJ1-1	TGTGCCAGCAGGGGCAAGCCCGAAGCTTTCTTT	CASRGKPEAFF
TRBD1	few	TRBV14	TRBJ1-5	TGTGCCAGCAGCCCGACAGGGAATAAACAGCCCCAGCATTTT	CASSPTGNKQPQHF
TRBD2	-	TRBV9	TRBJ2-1	TGTGCCAGCAGCCAAAGGGGGTCAGTGACTAGCGGCAATTCCTACAATGAGCAGTTCTTC	CASSQRGSVTSGNSYNEQFF
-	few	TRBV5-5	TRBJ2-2	TGTGCCAGCAGCCCCCGGGTCGAGCTGTTTTTT	CASSPRVELFF
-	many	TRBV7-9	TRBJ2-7	TGTGCCAGCAGCTTAAGGGGGAGTAGGAACGAGCAGTACTTC	CASSLRGSRNEQYF
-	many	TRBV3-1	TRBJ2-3	TGTGCCAGCAGCCAGAGGGGTTACACAGATACGCAGTATTTT	CASSQRGYTDTQYF
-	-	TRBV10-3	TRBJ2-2	TGTGCCATCAGTGAAAGGGGGGACACCGGGGAGCTGTTTTTT	CAISERGDTGELFF
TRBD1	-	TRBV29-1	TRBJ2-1	TGCAGCGTCGTCGAGGGGGCCGCCTCATACAATGAGCAGTTCTTC	CSVVEGAASYNEQFF
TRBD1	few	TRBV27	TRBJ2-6	TGTGCCAGCAGTCTAACGACAGGGGGCAGGTCTGGGGCCAACGTCCTGACTTTC	CASSLTTGGRSGANVLTF
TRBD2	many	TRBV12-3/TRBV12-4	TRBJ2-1	TGTGCCAGCAGTTTCCACGCTAGCGGGAGAAGGGGCAATGAGCAGTTCTTC	CASSFHASGRRGNEQFF
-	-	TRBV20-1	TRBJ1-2	TGCAGTGCCGAGCAGGGGCCGAGCTACACCTTC	CSAEQGPSYTF
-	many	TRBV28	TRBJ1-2	TGTGCCAGCAGTTTCACCGGCAGGGGTGACTATGGCTACACCTTC	CASSFTGRGDYGYTF
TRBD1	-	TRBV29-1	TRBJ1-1	TGCAGCGTTAGGGACAGATACACTGAAGCTTTCTTT	CSVRDRYTEAFF